What follows describes a single T cell receptor (beta chain). Its specificity is unknown. The data belong to a study of prognosis after radiotherapy for stage I lung cancer. Notes on the study in general: Compared with a median of around 9,900 beforehand, unique TCR clone counts dropped to approximately 7,000 after stereotactic body radiation therapy.

Genomic DNA served as the source from which two-round multiplex PCR generated TCR beta CDR3 amplicons. Primers specific to each TRBV and TRBJ gene were used in first-round PCR. TCRdb re-called the multiplex PCR reads with MiXCR, one entry per CDR3 protein. This table has more than 30,000 distinct CDR3 sequences, roughly two fifths appearing once. This sequence was found in a donor over 45 with non-small cell lung cancer. Here the sequenced sample was PBMCs, taken before or after stereotactic body radiation therapy (not recorded which).

CDR3: CASSYSGLTEAFF. Written as DNA, the CDR3 is TGTGCCAGCAGTTACAGCGGACTCACTGAAGCTTTCTTT. The V gene is TRBV6-2 or TRBV6-3, the J gene TRBJ1-1; D uncertain. V lost 2 bases and J 4 bases, leaving 8 bases between the germline ends. CDR1 and CDR2 (germline): MNHEY, SVGEGT. The CDR3 has 13 amino acids.